This T cell receptor beta chain was recorded in a study of naive and memory T cell subsets. An equimolar mix of two oligonucleotides served as the beta constant-region primer for TRBC1 and TRBC2. Using its own MiXCR run on the UMI-ligation and nested PCR reads, TCRdb lists one record per CDR3 protein. Seen here are some 83,000 distinct CDR3 sequences, 10% to 15% observed once, and the top ten hold 0.9% to 1%. The V gene's germline CDR1 is MNHEY and CDR2 SMNVEV (reference sequence). The CDR3 sequence is 15 residues long. V was pared by 6 bases and J by 0 bases, with 9 bases between. The chain joins TRBV27 to TRBJ2-6; unclear D gene. This TCR derives from a human donor in good health. The sample taken for sequencing was central memory CD4+ T cells from blood. CDR3 residues: CASRGTNSGANVLTF. The CDR3, as DNA: TGTGCCAGCAGGGGTACTAACTCTGGGGCCAACGTCCTGACTTTC.